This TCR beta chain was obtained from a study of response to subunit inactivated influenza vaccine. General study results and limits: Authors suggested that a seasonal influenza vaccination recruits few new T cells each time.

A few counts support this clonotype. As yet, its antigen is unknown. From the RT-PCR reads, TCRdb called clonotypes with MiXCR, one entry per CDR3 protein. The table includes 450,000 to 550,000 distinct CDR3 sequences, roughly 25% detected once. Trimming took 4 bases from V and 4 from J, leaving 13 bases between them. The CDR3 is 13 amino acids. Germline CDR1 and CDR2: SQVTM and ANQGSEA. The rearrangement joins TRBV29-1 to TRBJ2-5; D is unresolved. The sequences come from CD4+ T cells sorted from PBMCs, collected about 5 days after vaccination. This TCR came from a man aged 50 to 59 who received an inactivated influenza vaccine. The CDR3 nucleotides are TGCAGCGTTGCGGGTAACTCGGGAGAGACCCAGTACTTC. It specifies CSVAGNSGETQYF. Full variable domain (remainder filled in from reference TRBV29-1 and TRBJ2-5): SAVISQKPSRDICQRGTSLTIQCQVDSQVTMMFWYRQQPGQSLTLIATANQGSEATYESGFVIDKFPISRPNLTFSTLTVSNMSPEDSSIYLCSVAGNSGETQYFGPGTRLLVL.